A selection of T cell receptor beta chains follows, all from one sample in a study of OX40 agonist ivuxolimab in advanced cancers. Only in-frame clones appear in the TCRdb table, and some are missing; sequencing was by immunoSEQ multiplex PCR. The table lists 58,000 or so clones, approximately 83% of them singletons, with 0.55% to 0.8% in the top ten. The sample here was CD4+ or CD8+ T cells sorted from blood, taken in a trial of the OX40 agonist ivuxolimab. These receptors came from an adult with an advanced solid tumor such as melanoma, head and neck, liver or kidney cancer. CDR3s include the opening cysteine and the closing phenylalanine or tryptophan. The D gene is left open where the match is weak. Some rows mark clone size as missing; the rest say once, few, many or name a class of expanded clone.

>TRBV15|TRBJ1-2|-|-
CATSRGGSYGYTF
TGTGCCACCAGCAGAGGAGGGTCCTATGGCTACACCTTC
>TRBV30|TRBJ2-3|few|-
CAWSRSGWGDTQYF
TGTGCCTGGAGTAGGAGTGGGTGGGGAGATACGCAGTATTTT
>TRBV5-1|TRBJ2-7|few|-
CASSPGDYEQYF
TGCGCCAGCAGCCCAGGGGACTACGAGCAGTACTTC
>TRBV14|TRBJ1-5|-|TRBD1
CASSPPDRGRGQPQHF
TGTGCCAGCAGCCCTCCGGACAGGGGTCGTGGGCAGCCCCAGCATTTT
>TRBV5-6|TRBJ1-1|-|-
CASSRTTVPHQAFF
TGTGCCAGCAGCAGGACGACCGTACCACACCAAGCTTTCTTT
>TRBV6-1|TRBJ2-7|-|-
CASSEAAAGKHEQYF
TGTGCCAGCAGTGAAGCAGCCGCAGGGAAGCACGAGCAGTACTTC
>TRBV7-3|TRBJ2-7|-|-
CASSTSPSSYEQYF
TGTGCCAGCAGCACTTCCCCAAGCTCCTACGAGCAGTACTTC
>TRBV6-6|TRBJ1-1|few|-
CASILGRMNTEAFF
TGTGCCAGCATCCTCGGGCGGATGAACACTGAAGCTTTCTTT
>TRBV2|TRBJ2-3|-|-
CASSDLPIVTDTQYF
TGTGCCAGCAGTGATTTACCTATCGTCACAGATACGCAGTATTTT
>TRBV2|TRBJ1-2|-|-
CASRGLSGGYGYTF
TGTGCCAGCAGGGGACTCTCCGGGGGCTATGGCTACACCTTC
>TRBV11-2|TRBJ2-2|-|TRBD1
CASSQRQGHTGELFF
TGTGCCAGCAGCCAGAGACAGGGGCACACCGGGGAGCTGTTTTTT
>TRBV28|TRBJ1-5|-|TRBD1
CASSTTGTGGNQPQHF
TGTGCCAGCAGTACAACCGGGACAGGGGGCAATCAGCCCCAGCATTTT
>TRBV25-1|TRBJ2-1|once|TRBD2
CASSDPGTSYNEQFF
TGTGCCAGCAGTGACCCCGGGACTAGTTACAATGAGCAGTTCTTC
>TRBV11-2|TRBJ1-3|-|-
CASSLRPDSLSGNTIYF
TGTGCCAGCAGCTTACGGCCAGACAGCCTCTCTGGAAACACCATATATTTT
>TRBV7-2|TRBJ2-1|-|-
CASSLVSVVGRSYNEQFF
TGTGCCAGCAGCTTAGTTTCGGTGGTGGGCAGATCCTACAATGAGCAGTTCTTC
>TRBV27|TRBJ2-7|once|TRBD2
CASRTSGGYEQYF
TGTGCCAGCAGGACTAGCGGGGGTTACGAGCAGTACTTC
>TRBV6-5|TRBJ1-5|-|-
CASSYSFSEDQPQHF
TGTGCCAGCAGTTACTCGTTTTCGGAGGATCAGCCCCAGCATTTT
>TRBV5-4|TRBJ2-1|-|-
CASSFTGSPENEQFF
TGTGCCAGCAGCTTTACAGGGTCTCCCGAGAATGAGCAGTTCTTC
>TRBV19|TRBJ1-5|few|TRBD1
CASSSQGGNQPQHF
TGTGCCAGTAGTAGTCAGGGGGGCAATCAGCCCCAGCATTTT
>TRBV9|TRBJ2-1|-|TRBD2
CASSFSLAGDTYNEQFF
TGTGCCAGCAGCTTCTCACTAGCGGGAGATACCTACAATGAGCAGTTCTTC
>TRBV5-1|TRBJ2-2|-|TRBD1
CASSGGTGHTGELFF
TGCGCCAGCAGCGGGGGGACAGGGCATACCGGGGAGCTGTTTTTT
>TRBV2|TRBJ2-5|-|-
CASSEQGLKETQYF
TGTGCCAGCAGTGAGCAGGGCTTGAAGGAGACCCAGTACTTC
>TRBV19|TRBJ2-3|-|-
CASSPFHPDTQYF
TGTGCCAGTAGCCCCTTTCACCCAGATACGCAGTATTTT
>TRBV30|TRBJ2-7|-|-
CAWSEATVLSF
TGTGCCTGGAGTGAGGCGACAGTCCTCAGCTTC
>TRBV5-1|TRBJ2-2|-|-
CASSYRGEATGELFF
TGCGCCAGCAGCTATAGGGGGGAGGCCACCGGGGAGCTGTTTTTT
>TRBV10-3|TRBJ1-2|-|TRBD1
CATARQGPNYGYTF
TGTGCCACCGCCAGACAGGGCCCTAACTATGGCTACACCTTC
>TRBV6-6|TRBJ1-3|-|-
CASTIPHIGNTIYF
TGTGCCAGCACCATCCCCCATATCGGAAACACCATATATTTT
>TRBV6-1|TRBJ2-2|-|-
CASSEPKGLNTGELFF
TGTGCCAGCAGTGAACCCAAAGGGCTGAACACCGGGGAGCTGTTTTTT